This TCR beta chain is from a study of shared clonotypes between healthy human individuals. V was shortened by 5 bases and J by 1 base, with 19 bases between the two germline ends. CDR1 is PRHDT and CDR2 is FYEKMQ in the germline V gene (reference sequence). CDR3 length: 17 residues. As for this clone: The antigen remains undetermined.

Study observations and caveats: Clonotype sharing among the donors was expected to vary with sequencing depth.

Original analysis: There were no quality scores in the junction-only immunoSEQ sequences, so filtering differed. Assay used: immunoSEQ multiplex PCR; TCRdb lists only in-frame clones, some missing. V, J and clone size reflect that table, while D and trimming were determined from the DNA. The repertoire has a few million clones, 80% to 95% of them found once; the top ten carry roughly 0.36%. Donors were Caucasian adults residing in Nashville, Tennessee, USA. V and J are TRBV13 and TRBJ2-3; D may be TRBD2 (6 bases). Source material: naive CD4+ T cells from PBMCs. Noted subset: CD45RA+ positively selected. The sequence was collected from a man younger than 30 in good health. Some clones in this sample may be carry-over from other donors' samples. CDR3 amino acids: CASSLRGRGAGTDTQYF. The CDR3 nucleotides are TGTGCCAGCAGCCTGCGGGGTAGGGGCGCGGGCACAGATACGCAGTATTTT.